One and the same sample provided the 10 T cell receptor beta chains below, sequenced in a study of patients and donors after allogeneic stem cell transplantation. TCRdb re-derived calls from the RT-PCR reads in MiXCR, one entry per CDR3 protein. The top ten hold about 24% of the sample, which has about 150,000 distinct CDR3 sequences, 24% seen once. Material: blood, either unsorted or a sorted T cell fraction (not recorded which). The receptors originated from a human donor who was either an allogeneic HSCT recipient or a stem cell or donor lymphocyte infusion donor (not recorded which). It is not recorded whose cells these are; they may come from a transplant donor.

The genes are TRBV10-3 and TRBJ1-1, with D tentatively TRBD1 (5 bases). V lost 7 bases to trimming and J lost 3 bases, with 30 bases between them. This CDR3 has 19 residues. Germline CDR1 is ENHRY and CDR2 is SYGVKD. This chain's CDR3 is CAINPTEIKPTVGDTEAFF. CDR3 sequence (DNA): TGTGCCATCAATCCGACAGAAATCAAACCAACCGTCGGGGACACTGAAGCTTTCTTT.

This clonotype was seen only a few times. This sequence joins TRBV3-1 and TRBJ1-2; 8 bases fit TRBD1. The V gene end was trimmed by 0 bases and the J gene end by 6 bases; junction bases not matched to a gene: 6. The germline gives CDR1 LGHDT, CDR2 YNNKEL (reference sequence). The CDR3 loop spans 15 amino acids. The CDR3 region has the DNA TGTGCCAGCAGCCAAGAGCCGACAGGGGCTGATGGCTACACCTTC. Residues: CASSQEPTGADGYTF.

The chain combines TRBV12-3 or TRBV12-4 with TRBJ1-2, with D possibly being TRBD1 (5 bases). Deletions cut 5 bases from V and 2 bases from J, with 15 bases between. The CDR3 has 15 residues. The CDR3 bases are TGTGCCAGCAGTACAATAGACAGACTAAACTATGGCTACACCTTC. Its translation is CASSTIDRLNYGYTF.

This clonotype was detected a few times. The chain is built from TRBV12-5 and TRBJ1-3; D not certain. Germline CDR1 LGHNT, CDR2 FRNRAP. The CDR3 extends over 13 amino acids. V was clipped by 6 bases and J by 0 bases, with 6 bases between them. This CDR3 is CASGIHSGNTIYF. CDR3 sequence (DNA): TGTGCTAGTGGGATTCACTCTGGAAACACCATATATTTT.

This clonotype was counted between two and nine times. The rearrangement joins TRBV12-3 or TRBV12-4 to TRBJ1-5, with D possibly being TRBD1 (5 bases). This CDR3 spans 15 amino acids. V lost 0 bases to trimming and J lost 1 base, with 7 bases between them. Written as DNA, the CDR3 is TGTGCCAGCAGTTTAGCCAGGGACAGCAATCAGCCCCAGCATTTT. This encodes CASSLARDSNQPQHF.

The chain couples TRBV7-2 to TRBJ1-2; D not certain. Trimming left V 2 bases short and J 2 bases short, with 15 bases between. The CDR3 length is 16 residues. CDR1 SGHTA and CDR2 FQGNSA come from the germline V gene. The chain's CDR3 is CASSLSVGEPNYGYTF. The CDR3, as DNA: TGTGCCAGCAGCTTAAGCGTCGGGGAACCCAACTATGGCTACACCTTC.

The gene calls are TRBV27 and TRBJ1-2; tentatively, D is TRBD1 (5 bases). The CDR3 has 14 amino acids. Trimming removed 5 bases at V and 4 bases at J, with 14 bases between. Germline lookup yields CDR1 MNHEY and CDR2 SMNVEV (reference sequence). CDR3 region: CASSIGTHPYGYTF. The CDR3, as DNA: TGTGCCAGCAGTATCGGGACCCACCCCTATGGCTACACCTTC.

Only a few counts were recorded for this clonotype. The chain joins TRBV29-1 to TRBJ1-3, with no clear D. The length of the CDR3 is 14 residues. Trimming pared 6 bases from V and 0 bases from J, leaving 12 bases between. Germline CDR1 is SQVTM and CDR2 is ANQGSEA. Here the CDR3 reads CSVSLVFSGNTIYF. The DNA of the CDR3 is TGCAGCGTATCCCTCGTATTCTCTGGAAACACCATATATTTT.

This clonotype was seen a handful of times. The V and J genes are TRBV5-1 and TRBJ1-4, with 7 bases lining up with TRBD1. The CDR3 has 15 amino acids. Germline V gene data show CDR1 as SGHRS and CDR2 as YFSETQ. The V and J ends lost 0 bases and 8 bases, in that order; junction bases with no gene match: 7. For the CDR3, the DNA is TGCGCCAGCAGCTTGGATGCAGGGGGTCGCGAAAAACTGTTTTTT. It yields the protein CASSLDAGGREKLFF.

This clonotype was recorded a few times. This chain links TRBV7-9 with TRBJ1-1; D remains ambiguous. The CDR3 is made up of 18 amino acids. From germline, CDR1 is SEHNR and CDR2 FQNEAQ (reference sequence). V was cut by 0 bases and J by 3 bases, with 20 bases left in between. CDR3 sequence: CASSLASRAPVRYTEAFF. CDR3 sequence (DNA): TGTGCCAGCAGCTTAGCGTCGCGGGCTCCAGTTCGGTACACTGAAGCTTTCTTT.